This TCR beta chain was sequenced for a study of blood T cell repertoires in COVID-19. As for the study in general: Samples representing acute and convalescent COVID-19 were sourced from the United States, Italy and Spain. PBMCs, B-cell-depleted T cells, or T cells provided the cDNA or gDNA that made up the material.

Authors' methods: Estimation of nucleated cell counts relied on the amplification of reference gene primers. TCRdb's copy holds only in-frame clones and misses some; the assay was immunoSEQ multiplex PCR. D and trimming were read from the DNA, whereas the V and J calls and clone size are those reported in that table. The sample has tens of thousands of clones, just under 85% seen once. After removal of 5 bases from V and 3 bases from J, the junction contained 7 bases not matched to a gene. Germline V lookup: CDR1 SEHNR, CDR2 FQNEAQ (reference sequence). This CDR3 comprises 15 residues. Sequencing was carried out using peripheral blood. The TCR was taken from a man aged 45 to 65 with acute or convalescent COVID-19. This chain uses TRBV7-9 with TRBJ2-5; 9 bases fit TRBD1. In DNA form, the CDR3 reads TGTGCCAGCAGCCCACAGGGGGCATGGGAAGAGACCCAGTACTTC. Amino acids: CASSPQGAWEETQYF.